Listed here are 3 T cell receptor beta chains from one sample, sequenced in a study of CD8 T cells in ankylosing spondylitis. Study-level findings and limits: Among TCR beta sequences, a motif of eight or nine highly homologous variants appeared characteristic of ankylosing spondylitis blood.

One entry per CDR3 protein, called by TCRdb with MiXCR from the 5' RACE reads. The sample lists a few hundred thousand distinct CDR3 sequences; under 8.5% were seen once. These receptors lack a known antigen. The sample comprised blood, either unsorted or a sorted T cell fraction (not recorded which). The receptors derive from a male donor with ankylosing spondylitis.

The chain combines TRBV6-6 with TRBJ2-5; D uncertain. This CDR3 has 12 amino acids. Trimming stripped 4 bases from V and 2 bases from J, with 5 bases between. CDR1 and CDR2 (germline): MNHNY, SVGAGI (reference sequence). The CDR3 DNA follows: TGTGCCAGCAGTTGGGTACAAGAGACCCAGTACTTC. Encoded protein: CASSWVQETQYF.

There are many counts of this clonotype. The chain has TRBV29-1 and TRBJ1-1; a possible D gene is TRBD1 (6 bases). The CDR3 extends over 11 amino acids. V lost 6 bases, J lost 5 bases, and 10 bases lay in between. The germline gives CDR1 SQVTM, CDR2 ANQGSEA. This CDR3 is CSVGGSTEAFF. For the CDR3, the DNA is TGCAGCGTAGGGGGTTCGACTGAAGCTTTCTTT.

The chain joins TRBV5-6 to TRBJ1-4; the match to TRBD1 covers 7 bases. This CDR3 region has 17 residues. The trim removed 3 bases at V and 5 bases at J, leaving 13 bases unmatched. Germline values: CDR1 SGHDT, CDR2 YYEEEE. The CDR3 loop reads CASSSHWGDRPNEKLFF. CDR3 coding DNA: TGTGCCAGCAGCTCACACTGGGGGGACAGACCGAATGAAAAACTGTTTTTT.